The 28 T cell receptor beta chains listed next were all sequenced from one sample in a study of shared clonotypes between healthy human individuals (TCRdb year 2020). CD8 naive samples were CD45RO-negative cells positively selected for CCR7, giving a CD45RA+CCR7+ population that excluded TemRA cells. The method was the immunoSEQ multiplex PCR assay. Not all clones reach the TCRdb copy of this immuneACCESS table, which keeps in-frame sequences only. Checked studies attribute under half of the gap to unresolved V genes and leave the rest unexplained. The table for this sample lists about 1,900,000 clones; about 95% of them were counted only once. The ten largest account for 1% to 1.5% of the sample. Sequences were obtained from naive CD8+ T cells sorted from blood. The cell subset or site label, read with the paper, signifies: CD45RA+CCR7+. Receptors were obtained from a man aged 18-30 years in good health.

The chain carries TRBV5-6 and TRBJ2-7; 11 bases line up with TRBD2. Per the germline V gene, CDR1 is SGHDT and CDR2 is YYEEEE. V dropped 3 bases and J dropped 2; count of bases not matched to a gene: 4. The CDR3 spans 15 residues. CDR3 DNA: TGTGCCAGCAGCTACGGACTAGCGGGTACCTACGAGCAGTACTTC. Translated, it gives CASSYGLAGTYEQYF.

The chain is built from TRBV7-9 and TRBJ2-7; maybe TRBD2 (5 bases). V gave up 1 base and J gave up 6 bases, with 10 bases separating them. The CDR3 spans 13 residues. The germline gives CDR1 SEHNR, CDR2 FQNEAQ (reference sequence). In DNA form, the CDR3 reads TGTGCCAGCAGCTTAGGCGGGCCCTTCGAGCAGTACTTC. Encoded protein: CASSLGGPFEQYF.

The chain has TRBV5-6 and TRBJ1-3; D gene unclear. The germline CDR1 and CDR2 sequences are SGHDT and YYEEEE. The V end was cut by 2 bases, the J end by 0 bases, with 9 bases between. This CDR3 has 15 residues. The CDR3 spells CASSLSINSGNTIYF. As DNA, the CDR3 is TGTGCCAGCAGCTTATCCATCAACTCTGGAAACACCATATATTTT.

This chain connects TRBV28 to TRBJ2-3, with a possible D match to TRBD1 (6 bases). Per the germline V gene, CDR1 is MDHEN and CDR2 is SYDVKM. V lost 6 bases and J 2 bases, leaving 18 bases between the germline ends. The length of the CDR3 is 16 residues. CDR3 protein: CASRDPTGGYTDTQYF. In DNA form, the CDR3 reads TGTGCCAGCAGAGACCCGACAGGCGGTTACACAGATACGCAGTATTTT.

The J gene is TRBJ1-1, the V gene TRBV6-5, with D possibly matching TRBD1 (6 bases). V shed 4 bases and J shed 3 bases, with 9 bases lying between them. The CDR3 has 13 amino acids. In germline, CDR1 is MNHEY, CDR2 SVGAGI. The chain's CDR3 is CASSLDSDTEAFF. The DNA for the CDR3 is TGTGCCAGCAGTTTGGACAGTGACACTGAAGCTTTCTTT.

The gene calls are TRBV5-6 and TRBJ2-2; D ambiguous. This CDR3 spans 13 amino acids. The germline gives CDR1 SGHDT, CDR2 YYEEEE. V lost 4 bases to trimming and J lost 5 bases, with 9 bases between them. The CDR3 bases are TGTGCCAGCAGCGTCGGATCGACCGGGGAGCTGTTTTTT. Amino acids: CASSVGSTGELFF.

A note on this clone: Other DNA sequences in the sample encode the same CDR3. The gene calls are TRBV9 and TRBJ2-5, with D perhaps assigned TRBD1 or TRBD2 (6 bases each). CDR1 and CDR2 from the germline V gene are SGDLS and YYNGEE. The CDR3 is made up of 14 amino acids. Trimming removed 2 bases at V and 4 bases at J, with 12 bases between. The CDR3 sequence is CASSVGGQGETQYF. The CDR3 coding sequence is TGTGCCAGCAGCGTGGGGGGCCAAGGAGAGACCCAGTACTTC.

The count of this clone is one. V and J are TRBV5-6 and TRBJ2-7; 7 bases map to TRBD1. The germline V gene has CDR1 SGHDT and CDR2 YYEEEE. Trimming at V came to 3 bases and at J to 2 bases, leaving 5 bases not matched to a gene. The CDR3 is 14 residues long. As DNA, the CDR3 is TGTGCCAGCAGCTCCAGACAGGGAACCTACGAGCAGTACTTC. It is translated as CASSSRQGTYEQYF.

The chain is built from TRBV13 and TRBJ1-1; D is uncertain. The CDR3 is 15 amino acids. The V gene's germline CDR1 is PRHDT and CDR2 FYEKMQ (reference sequence). V lost 5 bases to trimming and J lost 7 bases, with 20 bases between them. The CDR3 DNA is TGTGCCAGCAGCACCACGGAAACCCGGCGTGTTGAAGCTTTCTTT. Its protein product is CASSTTETRRVEAFF.

The J gene is TRBJ2-1, the V gene TRBV6-6; D is ambiguous. The CDR3 runs to 15 residues. Germline V gene data show CDR1 as MNHNY and CDR2 as SVGAGI (reference sequence). Trimming left V 0 bases short and J 3 bases short, with 9 bases between. The CDR3 DNA follows: TGTGCCAGCAGTTACTCCCGGGCGTACTACAATGAGCAGTTCTTC. It codes for CASSYSRAYYNEQFF.

The rearrangement uses TRBV4-3 and TRBJ2-7; D might be TRBD2 (5 bases). V lost 0 bases to trimming and J lost 2 bases, with 11 bases between them. The CDR3 is made up of 15 amino acids. Per the germline V gene, CDR1 is LGHNA and CDR2 is YSLEER. This chain's CDR3 is CASSQDTGKAYEQYF. The CDR3, as DNA: TGCGCCAGCAGCCAAGATACGGGAAAGGCCTACGAGCAGTACTTC.

Remarks on this clone: In the same sample, other DNA sequences code for this CDR3. The chain couples TRBV19 to TRBJ1-1; D is possibly TRBD1 (5 bases). The CDR3 contains 13 residues. The V end lost 1 base, the J end lost 5 bases, and 8 bases lay between the germline ends. Germline CDR1 and CDR2: LNHDA and SQIVND (reference sequence). Here the CDR3 DNA reads TGTGCCAGTAGTATAGGAGGGGTGACTGAAGCTTTCTTT. It translates to CASSIGGVTEAFF.

The V and J genes are TRBV4-3 and TRBJ2-1, with TRBD1 identical over 8 bases. The germline V gene has CDR1 LGHNA and CDR2 YSLEER. Trimming cost V 1 base and J 5 bases; bases outside gene matches: 7. The CDR3 spans 16 residues. CDR3 sequence reads: CASSQALPDRDNEQFF. The CDR3 DNA is TGCGCCAGCAGCCAAGCATTGCCGGACAGGGACAATGAGCAGTTCTTC.

The chain recombines TRBV10-3 with TRBJ1-4; no firm D call. Trimming removed 0 bases at V and 8 bases at J, with 13 bases between. The germline gives CDR1 ENHRY, CDR2 SYGVKD. This CDR3 region has 15 residues. The CDR3 bases are TGTGCCATCAGTGAGTCAGCGGGGATAAGGGAAAAACTGTTTTTT. Translation: CAISESAGIREKLFF.

The V call is TRBV28, the J call TRBJ2-3; TRBD1 is a possible D gene (5 bases). V dropped 6 bases and J dropped 6 bases, with 16 bases sitting between them. The germline CDR1 and CDR2 sequences are MDHEN and SYDVKM. The CDR3 has 14 amino acids. The CDR3 sequence: CASRHRTGVDTQYF. CDR3 coding DNA: TGTGCCAGCAGGCACAGAACAGGTGTGGATACGCAGTATTTT.

The chain carries TRBV7-9 and TRBJ2-3, with D uncertain. Germline-derived CDR1 and CDR2 are SEHNR and FQNEAQ (reference sequence). V was trimmed by 1 base and J by 2 bases, leaving 7 bases between them. The CDR3 runs to 14 residues. The CDR3 is CASSLELPTDTQYF. The CDR3 nucleotides are TGTGCCAGCAGCTTAGAACTTCCCACAGATACGCAGTATTTT.

The gene calls are TRBV4-1 and TRBJ2-7; no reliable D call. Trimming stripped 4 bases from V and 2 bases from J, with 18 bases between. The CDR3 spans 16 residues. Germline lookup yields CDR1 MGHRA and CDR2 YSYEKL. CDR3 coding DNA: TGCGCCAGCAGCCTAAGCACGGCAGGTAGTACCTACGAGCAGTACTTC. This encodes CASSLSTAGSTYEQYF.

The chain links TRBV18 to TRBJ2-7, with D hard to call. The CDR3 runs 16 residues. Trimming took off 0 bases at V and 5 bases at J, with 17 bases between the two ends. Germline assignment: CDR1 KGHSH and CDR2 LQKENI. CDR3 in amino acids: CASSPPGSSTLDEQYF. In nucleotides, the CDR3 is TGTGCCAGCTCACCACCGGGGTCATCCACTCTTGACGAGCAGTACTTC.

This clone was detected once. DNA of the CDR3: TGCGCCAGCAGTGGGGGGCTTGATTTCGAGCAGTACTTC. This gives the protein CASSGGLDFEQYF. The chain couples TRBV10-2 to TRBJ2-7; a weak D match, TRBD1 (6 bases). The germline V gene encodes CDR1 WSHSY and CDR2 SAAADI. CDR3 length: 13 residues. V was clipped by 4 bases and J by 6 bases, with 13 bases between them.

This rearrangement joins TRBV5-6 to TRBJ1-6; perhaps TRBD1 as D (6 bases). Germline loops: CDR1 SGHDT, CDR2 YYEEEE. Trimming shortened V by 5 bases and J by 4 bases, and 19 bases separated the two germline ends. This CDR3 region has 17 residues. The CDR3, as DNA: TGTGCCAGCAGTCTCGGGGTAGGGGGAAGTTATAATTCACCCCTCCACTTT. Its translation is CASSLGVGGSYNSPLHF.

About this clone: Other DNA sequences in this sample translate to the same CDR3. The chain has TRBV7-9 and TRBJ2-3; no clear D gene. CDR3 size: 12 residues. Germline loops: CDR1 SEHNR, CDR2 FQNEAQ (reference sequence). The V end was cut by 1 base, the J end by 5 bases, with 4 bases between. DNA for the CDR3: TGTGCCAGCAGCTTAGTGGGAGATACGCAGTATTTT. Translating gives CASSLVGDTQYF.

The chain uses TRBV6-1 and TRBJ2-3; either TRBD1 or TRBD2 may supply D (5 bases each). Per the germline V gene, CDR1 is MNHNS and CDR2 is SASEGT. CDR3 length equals 15 residues. The V gene lost 9 bases and the J gene lost 4 bases, with 20 bases spanning the gap. In nucleotides, the CDR3 is TGTGCCAGTACCACAGTGGGGGTTGGCGCAGATACGCAGTATTTT. Protein sequence: CASTTVGVGADTQYF.

This chain connects TRBV29-1 to TRBJ1-2, with D unresolved. V was cut by 3 bases and J by 0 bases, with 8 bases left in between. This CDR3 spans 13 amino acids. Germline values: CDR1 SQVTM, CDR2 ANQGSEA. CDR3 nucleotides: TGCAGCGTTGACGCTAGTTCTAACTATGGCTACACCTTC. Its protein product is CSVDASSNYGYTF. The full variable domain, its missing parts supplied by reference TRBV29-1 and TRBJ1-2, is SAVISQKPSRDICQRGTSLTIQCQVDSQVTMMFWYRQQPGQSLTLIATANQGSEATYESGFVIDKFPISRPNLTFSTLTVSNMSPEDSSIYLCSVDASSNYGYTFGSGTRLTVV.

V and J are TRBV6-6 and TRBJ2-3; a weak D match, TRBD2 (6 bases). CDR1 MNHNY and CDR2 SVGAGI come from the germline V gene (reference sequence). The CDR3 is 15 residues long. The V end was cut by 0 bases, the J end by 5 bases, with 12 bases between. In DNA, the CDR3 is TGTGCCAGCAGTTACTCCTTTAGCGGAGGAGATACGCAGTATTTT. Protein sequence: CASSYSFSGGDTQYF.

V usage is TRBV5-8 and J usage is TRBJ2-1, with D uncertain. The V gene lost 2 bases and the J gene lost 8 bases, with 8 bases spanning the gap. This CDR3 is built from 12 residues. The germline CDR1 and CDR2 sequences are SGHTS and YDEGEE. CDR3 residues: CASSLTTDEQFF. The CDR3 nucleotides read TGTGCCAGCAGCTTAACTACGGATGAGCAGTTCTTC. Based on the CDR3 plus reference TRBV5-8 and TRBJ2-1, the full variable domain is EAGVTQSPTHLIKTRGQQATLRCSPISGHTSVYWYQQALGLGLQFLLWYDEGEERNRGNFPPRFSGRQFPNYSSELNVNALELEDSALYLCASSLTTDEQFFGPGTRLTVL.

Note on this clone: In the same sample, other DNA sequences code for this CDR3. This rearrangement joins TRBV9 to TRBJ2-2, with D unclear. Germline V gene lookup returns CDR1 SGDLS and CDR2 YYNGEE. The CDR3 has 15 residues. The V gene lost 0 bases and the J gene lost 3 bases, with 9 bases spanning the gap. The CDR3 DNA reads TGTGCCAGCAGCGTAGGATTAGCAGACACCGGGGAGCTGTTTTTT. Amino acids: CASSVGLADTGELFF. The variable domain in full, with the rest retrieved from reference TRBV9 and TRBJ2-2, is DSGVTQTPKHLITATGQRVTLRCSPRSGDLSVYWYQQSLDQGLQFLIQYYNGEERAKGNILERFSAQQFPDLHSELNLSSLELGDSALYFCASSVGLADTGELFFGEGSRLTVL.

The chain has TRBV4-1 and TRBJ2-7; no firm D call. V gave up 4 bases and J gave up 2 bases, with 15 bases separating them. Germline CDR1 reads MGHRA; CDR2 reads YSYEKL. There are 15 residues in the CDR3. The CDR3 DNA reads TGCGCCAGCAGCCCGACCTCCACGGGCGCCTACGAGCAGTACTTC. Its translation: CASSPTSTGAYEQYF.

The rearrangement uses TRBV6-1 and TRBJ1-1, with D hard to call. CDR1 is MNHNS, CDR2 SASEGT, per germline. This CDR3 spans 14 amino acids. Trimming took 0 bases from V and 7 from J, leaving 12 bases between them. The CDR3 DNA sequence: TGTGCCAGCAGTGAAGCCACCTTGATGGGTGAAGCTTTCTTT. It codes for CASSEATLMGEAFF.